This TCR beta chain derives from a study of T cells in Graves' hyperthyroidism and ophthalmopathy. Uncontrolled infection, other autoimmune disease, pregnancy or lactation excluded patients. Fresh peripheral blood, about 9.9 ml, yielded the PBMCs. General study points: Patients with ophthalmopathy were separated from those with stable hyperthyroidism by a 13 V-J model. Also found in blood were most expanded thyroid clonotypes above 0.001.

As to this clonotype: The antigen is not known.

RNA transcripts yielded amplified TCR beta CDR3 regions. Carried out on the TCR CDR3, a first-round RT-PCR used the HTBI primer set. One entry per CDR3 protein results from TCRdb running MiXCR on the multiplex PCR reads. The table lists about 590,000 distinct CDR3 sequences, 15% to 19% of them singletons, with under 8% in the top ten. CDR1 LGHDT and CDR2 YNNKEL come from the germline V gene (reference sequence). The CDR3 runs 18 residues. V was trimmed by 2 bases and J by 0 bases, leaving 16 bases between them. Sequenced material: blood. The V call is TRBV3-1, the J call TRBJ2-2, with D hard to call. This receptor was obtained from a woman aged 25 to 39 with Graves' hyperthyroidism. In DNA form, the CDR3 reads TGTGCCAGCAGCCAAAATCCTCTTCTAGAAACGAACACCGGGGAGCTGTTTTTT. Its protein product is CASSQNPLLETNTGELFF.